These 5 T cell receptor beta chains were sequenced from one sample in a study of blood T cell repertoires in COVID-19. Libraries were prepared by immunoSEQ multiplex PCR; TCRdb keeps only in-frame clonotypes and omits some of them. The data contain about 200,000 clones, about 80% of them singletons. Sequenced input: peripheral blood. These receptors were collected from a human donor with acute or convalescent COVID-19. The donor label of this sample is uncertain.

The rearrangement links TRBV5-4 to TRBJ2-6; 8 nucleotides line up with TRBD2. Germline-derived CDR1 and CDR2 are SGHNT and YYREEE (reference sequence). The CDR3 loop spans 15 amino acids. V trimming: 4 bases; J trimming: 2 bases; junction bases outside the gene matches: 2. The CDR3 DNA follows: TGTGCCAGCAGCCGGGGGGGCGCTGGGGCCAACGTCCTGACTTTC. Translation: CASSRGGAGANVLTF. The variable domain in full, completed from reference TRBV5-4 and TRBJ2-6, reads ETGVTQSPTHLIKTRGQQVTLRCSSQSGHNTVSWYQQALGQGPQFIFQYYREEENGRGNFPPRFSGLQFPNYSSELNVNALELDDSALYLCASSRGGAGANVLTFGAGSRLTVL.

The chain couples TRBV7-6 to TRBJ1-1; no reliable D call. CDR1 is SGHVS, CDR2 FNYEAQ, per germline. Trimming cost V 1 base and J 0 bases, with 9 bases left between them. The CDR3 spans 15 residues. The CDR3 is CASSLVSALNTEAFF. In DNA, the CDR3 is TGTGCCAGCAGCTTAGTGAGCGCCTTGAACACTGAAGCTTTCTTT.

The rearrangement joins TRBV24-1 to TRBJ2-7, with D tentatively TRBD2 (6 bases). The germline gives CDR1 KGHDR, CDR2 SFDVKD. Trimming shortened V by 5 bases and J by 7 bases, and 14 bases separated the two germline ends. CDR3 size: 13 residues. DNA of the CDR3: TGTGCCACCAGTGCCGGGAGTCGTGGAGAGCAGTACTTC. Residues: CATSAGSRGEQYF.

Details on this clone: The sample contains more than one DNA sequence encoding this CDR3. The rearrangement joins TRBV27 to TRBJ1-1; TRBD1 agrees at 7 bases. Germline V gives CDR1 MNHEY, CDR2 SMNVEV (reference sequence). Trimming cost V 1 base and J 4 bases; bases outside gene matches: 0. The CDR3 runs to 13 residues. CDR3 in DNA: TGTGCCAGCAGTTTATACAGGGGCACTGAAGCTTTCTTT. Translation gives CASSLYRGTEAFF.

The chain combines TRBV3-1 (or the pseudogene TRBV3-2) with TRBJ2-3; 7 bases are a match to TRBD2. With 6 bases clipped from V and 4 bases from J, the junction kept 10 bases outside the gene matches. Looked up from germline, CDR1 is LGHDT and CDR2 is YNNKEL (reference sequence). This CDR3 region has 15 residues. CDR3 residues: CASSPGAGVADTQYF. The DNA for the CDR3 is TGTGCCAGCAGTCCGGGCGCGGGAGTTGCAGATACGCAGTATTTT.